A selection of T cell receptor beta chains follows, all from one sample in a study of blood T cell repertoires in COVID-19. TCRdb's copy holds only in-frame clones and misses some; the assay was immunoSEQ multiplex PCR. The table shows tens of thousands of clones, with 81% occurring only once. Sequencing was carried out using peripheral blood. Receptor source: a man older than 75 with active or convalescent COVID-19. The CDR3 runs from the conserved cysteine through the conserved F or W. A D gene is named only where the DNA matches it firmly. The size field is filled for only some rows; it gives once, few, many or a size class.

v_gene,d_gene,j_gene,abundance,CDR3aa,CDR3nt
TRBV7-9,NA,TRBJ1-5,NA,CASSLEVGQQHF,TGTGCCAGCAGCTTAGAGGTCGGACAGCAGCATTTT
TRBV7-3,TRBD1,TRBJ2-4,NA,CASSPTGQGNIQYF,TGTGCCAGCAGCCCGACCGGACAGGGGAACATTCAGTACTTC
TRBV5-4,TRBD1,TRBJ2-2,NA,CASSSHRDRVNTGELFF,TGTGCCAGCAGCTCGCACCGGGACAGGGTGAACACCGGGGAGCTGTTTTTT
TRBV29-1,NA,TRBJ2-7,NA,CSGLTSYEQYF,TGCAGCGGGCTCACGTCCTACGAGCAGTACTTC
TRBV19,NA,TRBJ2-1,once,CASKGGEGNSYNEQFF,TGTGCCAGTAAAGGTGGAGAGGGAAACTCCTACAATGAGCAGTTCTTC
TRBV3-1/TRBV3-2,NA,TRBJ2-4,NA,CASSQDSVAKNIQYF,TGTGCCAGCAGCCAAGATAGTGTAGCCAAAAACATTCAGTACTTC
TRBV12-3/TRBV12-4,NA,TRBJ1-6,once,CASSLNSPLHF,TGTGCCAGCAGCCTAAATTCACCCCTCCACTTT
TRBV5-1,TRBD1,TRBJ2-6,NA,CASSQGTGVDGANVLTF,TGCGCCAGCAGCCAAGGGACAGGGGTGGACGGGGCCAACGTCCTGACTTTC
TRBV6-6,NA,TRBJ2-5,NA,CASSYSNTQETQYF,TGTGCCAGCAGTTACTCGAACACACAAGAGACCCAGTACTTC
TRBV6-5,TRBD1,TRBJ1-2,once,CASSFGTAYGYTF,TGTGCCAGCAGTTTCGGGACAGCCTATGGCTACACCTTC
TRBV3-1/TRBV3-2,NA,TRBJ2-3,NA,CASSSSLANTQYF,TGTGCCAGCAGCTCCTCACTAGCAAATACGCAGTATTTT
TRBV3-1/TRBV3-2,NA,TRBJ1-1,NA,CASSQLISVNTEAFF,TGTGCCAGCAGCCAACTTATATCGGTGAACACTGAAGCTTTCTTT
TRBV18,NA,TRBJ2-7,NA,CASSPEALSYEQYF,TGTGCCAGCTCACCAGAGGCACTCTCCTACGAGCAGTACTTC
TRBV30,TRBD2,TRBJ2-1,NA,CAWRDSGADEQFF,TGTGCCTGGAGGGATAGCGGGGCCGACGAGCAGTTCTTC
TRBV28,NA,TRBJ1-5,NA,CASRAPNQPQHF,TGTGCCAGCAGGGCCCCCAATCAGCCCCAGCATTTT
TRBV6-2/TRBV6-3,NA,TRBJ2-5,NA,CASSDPGETQYF,TGTGCCAGCAGCGACCCGGGGGAGACCCAGTACTTC
TRBV28,NA,TRBJ1-2,few,CASSTGIYGYTF,TGTGCCAGCAGTACAGGGATATATGGCTACACCTTC
TRBV19,NA,TRBJ2-7,NA,CASARQGYPYEQYF,TGTGCCAGTGCGAGGCAGGGCTACCCCTACGAGCAGTACTTC
TRBV28,NA,TRBJ2-1,NA,CASSSPTGLMNEQFF,TGTGCCAGCAGTTCCCCGACAGGTTTGATGAATGAGCAGTTCTTC
TRBV7-9,NA,TRBJ2-3,NA,CASSLSVIELDTQYF,TGTGCCAGCAGCTTAAGCGTGATTGAGTTGGATACGCAGTATTTT
TRBV2,NA,TRBJ1-4,NA,CASSDLQGREKLFF,TGTGCCAGCAGTGATTTGCAGGGTAGGGAAAAACTGTTTTTT
TRBV5-4,NA,TRBJ2-5,NA,CASSKRLDAETQYF,TGTGCCAGCAGCAAAAGACTAGACGCCGAGACCCAGTACTTC
TRBV3-1/TRBV3-2,NA,TRBJ2-2,NA,CASSYRVRQGSTGELFF,TGTGCCAGCAGCTACCGGGTGAGGCAGGGAAGCACCGGGGAGCTGTTTTTT
TRBV7-9,TRBD1,TRBJ1-2,once,CASSFAGTGYGYTF,TGTGCCAGCAGCTTCGCCGGGACAGGGTATGGCTACACCTTC
TRBV6-6,TRBD2,TRBJ2-7,few,CASTPGGQGKSYEQYF,TGTGCCAGCACCCCGGGGGGGCAGGGGAAATCCTACGAGCAGTACTTC
TRBV3-1/TRBV3-2,NA,TRBJ1-5,NA,CASSQGRSSNQPQHF,TGTGCCAGCAGCCAAGGCCGGAGTAGCAATCAGCCCCAGCATTTT
TRBV18,TRBD2,TRBJ2-7,once,CASSGNGGGRTYEQYF,TGTGCCAGCTCGGGGAACGGCGGGGGGCGAACCTACGAGCAGTACTTC
TRBV2,TRBD2,TRBJ2-3,NA,CASCLEAESGGYDGTQYF,TGTGCCAGCTGCCTAGAAGCGGAGAGCGGGGGGTACGATGGGACGCAGTATTTT
TRBV4-3,NA,TRBJ2-2,NA,CASSQDGQGGTGELFF,TGCGCCAGCAGCCAAGATGGTCAGGGTGGGACCGGGGAGCTGTTTTTT
TRBV18,NA,TRBJ2-2,NA,CASSASAGLGELFF,TGTGCCAGCTCAGCCTCCGCGGGGCTCGGGGAGCTGTTTTTT
TRBV3-1/TRBV3-2,NA,TRBJ1-3,NA,CASSPNLGSGNTIYF,TGTGCCAGCAGCCCCAACCTCGGGTCTGGAAACACCATATATTTT
TRBV25-1,NA,TRBJ1-6,NA,CASSPWHDSNSPLHF,TGTGCCAGCAGCCCCTGGCACGACAGTAATTCACCCCTCCACTTT
TRBV6-2/TRBV6-3,TRBD1,TRBJ2-2,NA,CASSLQGAVNTGELFF,TGTGCCAGCAGTTTACAGGGGGCCGTGAACACCGGGGAGCTGTTTTTT
TRBV6-5,NA,TRBJ1-1,NA,CASSFGQNTEAFF,TGTGCCAGCAGTTTCGGACAGAACACTGAAGCTTTCTTT
TRBV5-5,NA,TRBJ1-5,NA,CASSSTSTQPQHF,TGTGCCAGCAGCTCGACTTCAACTCAGCCCCAGCATTTT
TRBV5-4,NA,TRBJ1-1,NA,CASSLLAEDTEAFF,TGTGCCAGCAGCTTGCTGGCAGAGGACACTGAAGCTTTCTTT
TRBV5-1,NA,TRBJ2-7,NA,CASSLATGRAYEQYF,TGCGCCAGCAGCTTGGCAACAGGGAGGGCCTACGAGCAGTACTTC
TRBV6-4,TRBD1,TRBJ1-5,NA,CGPRTGGNQPQHF,TGTGGCCCCAGGACAGGGGGCAATCAGCCCCAGCATTTT
TRBV24-1,TRBD1,TRBJ2-5,NA,CATSDFADRGGETQYF,TGTGCCACCAGTGATTTTGCCGACAGGGGGGGAGAGACCCAGTACTTC
TRBV24-1,TRBD1,TRBJ2-3,NA,CAGSTGPDTQYF,TGTGCCGGATCGACAGGGCCAGATACGCAGTATTTT
TRBV30,NA,TRBJ1-1,NA,CAWKLDRDTEAFF,TGTGCCTGGAAGCTAGACCGGGACACTGAAGCTTTCTTT
TRBV3-1/TRBV3-2,TRBD1,TRBJ1-1,few,CASSRLDRAKEAFF,TGTGCCAGCAGCCGCTTGGACAGGGCGAAGGAAGCTTTCTTT
TRBV6-6,TRBD1,TRBJ1-2,NA,CASSYGQGPTGYTF,TGTGCCAGCAGTTACGGACAGGGTCCCACTGGCTACACCTTC
TRBV15,TRBD2,TRBJ2-2,NA,CAMKVAGGLSSTGELFF,TGTGCCATGAAAGTAGCGGGGGGCCTGTCGAGCACCGGGGAGCTGTTTTTT
TRBV5-1,TRBD1,TRBJ2-5,NA,CASSFTGDGETQYF,TGCGCCAGCAGCTTCACAGGGGACGGAGAGACCCAGTACTTC
TRBV30,TRBD1,TRBJ1-1,NA,CAWSEQGAEAFF,TGTGCCTGGAGTGAACAGGGGGCTGAAGCTTTCTTT
TRBV16,TRBD2,TRBJ2-5,NA,CASSQLAGEQGTQYF,TGTGCCAGCAGCCAATTGGCGGGGGAGCAGGGGACCCAGTACTTC
TRBV5-1,TRBD1,TRBJ2-1,NA,CASSLYLGQGLKNEQFF,TGCGCCAGCAGCTTGTACTTGGGACAGGGGCTTAAGAATGAGCAGTTCTTC